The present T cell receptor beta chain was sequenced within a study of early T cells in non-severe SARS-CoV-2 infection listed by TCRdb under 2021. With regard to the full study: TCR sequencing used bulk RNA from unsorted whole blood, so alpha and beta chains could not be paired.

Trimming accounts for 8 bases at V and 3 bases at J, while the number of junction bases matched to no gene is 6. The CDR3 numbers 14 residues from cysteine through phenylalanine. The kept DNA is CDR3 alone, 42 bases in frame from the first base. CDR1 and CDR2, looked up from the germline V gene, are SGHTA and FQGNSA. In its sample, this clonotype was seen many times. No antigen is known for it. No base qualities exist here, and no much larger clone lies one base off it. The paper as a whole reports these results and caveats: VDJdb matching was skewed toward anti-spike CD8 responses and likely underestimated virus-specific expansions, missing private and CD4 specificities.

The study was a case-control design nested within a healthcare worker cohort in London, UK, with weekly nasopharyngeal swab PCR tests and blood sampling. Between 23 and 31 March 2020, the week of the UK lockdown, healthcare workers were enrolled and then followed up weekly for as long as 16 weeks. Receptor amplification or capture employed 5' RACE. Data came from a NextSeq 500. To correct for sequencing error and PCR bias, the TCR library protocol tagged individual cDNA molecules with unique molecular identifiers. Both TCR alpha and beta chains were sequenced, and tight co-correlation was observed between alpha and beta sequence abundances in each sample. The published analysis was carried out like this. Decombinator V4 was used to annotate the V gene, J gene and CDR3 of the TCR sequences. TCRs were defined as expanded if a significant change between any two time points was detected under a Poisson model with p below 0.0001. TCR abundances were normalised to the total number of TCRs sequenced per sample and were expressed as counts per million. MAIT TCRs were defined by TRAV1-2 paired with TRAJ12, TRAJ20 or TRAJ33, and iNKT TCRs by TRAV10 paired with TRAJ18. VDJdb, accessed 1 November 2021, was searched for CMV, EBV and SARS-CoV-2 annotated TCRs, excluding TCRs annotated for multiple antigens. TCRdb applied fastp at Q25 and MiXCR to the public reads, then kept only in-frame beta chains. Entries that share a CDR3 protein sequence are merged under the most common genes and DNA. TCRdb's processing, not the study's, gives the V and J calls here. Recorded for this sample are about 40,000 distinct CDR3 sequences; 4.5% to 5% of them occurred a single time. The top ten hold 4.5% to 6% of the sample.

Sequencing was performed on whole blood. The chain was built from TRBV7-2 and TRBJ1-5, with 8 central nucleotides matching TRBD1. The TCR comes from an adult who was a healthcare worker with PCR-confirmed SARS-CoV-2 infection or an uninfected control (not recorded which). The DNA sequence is TGTGCCAGCTCAGACAGGGGAGACAATCAGCCCCAGCATTTT. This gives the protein CASSDRGDNQPQHF.